Given below is one T cell receptor (beta chain) in context. Which antigen it targets is not known. No per-base quality is available; no much larger clone lies one base away. Inclusive of the bounding cysteine and phenylalanine, the CDR3 is 14 residues long. Solely the CDR3 DNA is kept, with 42 bases framed from the first base. Trimming costs V 2 bases and J 6 bases, and their ends lie 12 bases apart. The germline V gene encodes CDR1 SGHNT and CDR2 YYREEE (reference sequence). The receptor library was made with the immunoSEQ multiplex PCR assay. Held by TCRdb, this immuneACCESS table contains in-frame sequences only and omits some clones. Under half of the omission traces to an unresolved V gene where checked; the cause of the rest is unknown. The sample contains 70,000 to 100,000 clones, 90% to 95% of them found a single time. The top ten constitute approximately 16% of the sample. These data belong to a study of control samples from healthy donors and cancer patients (TCRdb year 2020).

This chain is built from TRBV5-4 and TRBJ2-1; the D gene is not confidently resolved. The source of this sequence is a man aged 50-59 years in good health. Sequenced sample: blood. The encoded CDR3 is CASSLGPDGNEQFF. The DNA sequence is as follows: TGTGCCAGCAGCTTAGGGCCAGATGGCAATGAGCAGTTCTTC.